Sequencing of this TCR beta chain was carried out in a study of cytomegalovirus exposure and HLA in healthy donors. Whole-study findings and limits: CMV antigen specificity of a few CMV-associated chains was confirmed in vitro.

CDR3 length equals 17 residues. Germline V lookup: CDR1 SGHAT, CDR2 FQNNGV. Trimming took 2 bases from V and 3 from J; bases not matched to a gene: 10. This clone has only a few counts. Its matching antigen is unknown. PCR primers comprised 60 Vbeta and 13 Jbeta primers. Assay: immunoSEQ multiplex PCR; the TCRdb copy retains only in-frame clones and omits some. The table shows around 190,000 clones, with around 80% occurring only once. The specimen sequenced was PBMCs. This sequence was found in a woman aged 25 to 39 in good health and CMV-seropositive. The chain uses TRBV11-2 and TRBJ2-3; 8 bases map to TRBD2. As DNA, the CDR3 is TGTGCCAGCAGCTTATGGCCGGCGGGAGGATCTACAGATACGCAGTATTTT. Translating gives CASSLWPAGGSTDTQYF.